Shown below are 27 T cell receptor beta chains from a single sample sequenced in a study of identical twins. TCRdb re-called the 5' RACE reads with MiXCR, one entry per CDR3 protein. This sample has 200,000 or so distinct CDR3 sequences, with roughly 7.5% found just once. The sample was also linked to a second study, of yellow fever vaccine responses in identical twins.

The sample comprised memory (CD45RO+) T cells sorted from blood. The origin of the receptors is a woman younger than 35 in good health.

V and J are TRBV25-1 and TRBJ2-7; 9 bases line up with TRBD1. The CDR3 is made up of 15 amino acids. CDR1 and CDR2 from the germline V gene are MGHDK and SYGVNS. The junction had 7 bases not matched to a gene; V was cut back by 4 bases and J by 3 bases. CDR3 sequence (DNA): TGTGCCAGCAGTGCGATACAGGGGGCCGGCTACGAGCAGTACTTC. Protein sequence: CASSAIQGAGYEQYF.

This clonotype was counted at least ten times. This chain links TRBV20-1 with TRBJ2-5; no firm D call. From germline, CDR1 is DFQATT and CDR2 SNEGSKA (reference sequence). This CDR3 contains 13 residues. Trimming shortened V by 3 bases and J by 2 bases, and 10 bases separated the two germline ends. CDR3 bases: TGCAGTGCTAGTTGGTCAGCTCAAGAGACCCAGTACTTC. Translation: CSASWSAQETQYF.

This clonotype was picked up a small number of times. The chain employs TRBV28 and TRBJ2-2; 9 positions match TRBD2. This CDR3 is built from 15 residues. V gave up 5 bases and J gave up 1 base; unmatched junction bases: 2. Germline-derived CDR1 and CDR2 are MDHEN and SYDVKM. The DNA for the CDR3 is TGTGCCAGCAGTAAAGCGGGGGGGAACACCGGGGAGCTGTTTTTT. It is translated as CASSKAGGNTGELFF.

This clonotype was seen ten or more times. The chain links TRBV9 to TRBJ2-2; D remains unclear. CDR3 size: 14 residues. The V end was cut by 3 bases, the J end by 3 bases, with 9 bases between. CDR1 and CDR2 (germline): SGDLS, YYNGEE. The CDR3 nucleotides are TGTGCCAGCAGCGGGCGGTGGGACACCGGGGAGCTGTTTTTT. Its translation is CASSGRWDTGELFF.

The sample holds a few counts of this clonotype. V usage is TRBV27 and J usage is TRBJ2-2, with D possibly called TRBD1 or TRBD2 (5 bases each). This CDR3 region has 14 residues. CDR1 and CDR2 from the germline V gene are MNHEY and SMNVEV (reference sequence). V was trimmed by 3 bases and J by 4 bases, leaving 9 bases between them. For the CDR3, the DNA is TGTGCCAGCAGTTTCGGGGCTTTCACCGGGGAGCTGTTTTTT. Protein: CASSFGAFTGELFF.

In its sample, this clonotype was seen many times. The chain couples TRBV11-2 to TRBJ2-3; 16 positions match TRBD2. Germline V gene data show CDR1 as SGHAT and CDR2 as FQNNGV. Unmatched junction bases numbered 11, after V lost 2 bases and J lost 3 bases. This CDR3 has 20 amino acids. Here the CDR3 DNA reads TGTGCCAGCAGCTTAAAGGGACTAGCGGGGGGGGGGCTACCAACAGATACGCAGTATTTT. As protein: CASSLKGLAGGGLPTDTQYF.

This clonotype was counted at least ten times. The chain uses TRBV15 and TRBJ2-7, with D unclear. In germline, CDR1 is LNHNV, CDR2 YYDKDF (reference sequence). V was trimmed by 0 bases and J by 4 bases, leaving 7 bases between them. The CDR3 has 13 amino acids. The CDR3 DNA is TGTGCCACCAGCAGAGACCCCGGTTACGAGCAGTACTTC. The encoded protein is CATSRDPGYEQYF.

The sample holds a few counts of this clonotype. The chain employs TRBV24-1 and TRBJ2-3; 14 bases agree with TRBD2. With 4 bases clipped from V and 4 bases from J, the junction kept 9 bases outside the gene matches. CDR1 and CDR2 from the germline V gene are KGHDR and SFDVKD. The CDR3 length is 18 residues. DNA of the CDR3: TGTGCCACCAGTGACCCCGGGACTAGCGGGAGAGGGGCAGATACGCAGTATTTT. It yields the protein CATSDPGTSGRGADTQYF.

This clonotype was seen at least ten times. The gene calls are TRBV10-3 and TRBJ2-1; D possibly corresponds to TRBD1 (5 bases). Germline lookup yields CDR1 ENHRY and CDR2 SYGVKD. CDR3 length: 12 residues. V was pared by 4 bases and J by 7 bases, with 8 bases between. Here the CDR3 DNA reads TGTGCCATCAGTGGGGCAGGGAATGAGCAGTTCTTC. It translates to CAISGAGNEQFF.

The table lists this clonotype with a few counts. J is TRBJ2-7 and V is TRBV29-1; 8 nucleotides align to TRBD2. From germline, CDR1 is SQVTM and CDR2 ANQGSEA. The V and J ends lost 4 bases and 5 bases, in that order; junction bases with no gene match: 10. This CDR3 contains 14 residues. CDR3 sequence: CSVGHGTRGNEQYF. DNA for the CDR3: TGCAGCGTTGGCCACGGGACTAGGGGGAACGAGCAGTACTTC.

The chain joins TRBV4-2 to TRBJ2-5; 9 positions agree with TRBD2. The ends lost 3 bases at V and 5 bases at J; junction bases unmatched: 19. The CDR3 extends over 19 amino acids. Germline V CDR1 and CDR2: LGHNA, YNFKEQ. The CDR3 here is CASSHQRARARGGWETQYF. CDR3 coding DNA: TGTGCCAGCAGCCACCAAAGGGCTAGGGCGCGGGGGGGCTGGGAGACCCAGTACTTC.

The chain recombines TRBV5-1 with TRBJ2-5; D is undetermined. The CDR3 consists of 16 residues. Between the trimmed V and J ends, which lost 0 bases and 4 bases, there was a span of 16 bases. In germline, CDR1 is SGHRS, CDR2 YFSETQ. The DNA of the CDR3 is TGCGCCAGCAGCTTGGCCTCTCAGGCCGGTAGAGAGACCCAGTACTTC. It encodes CASSLASQAGRETQYF.

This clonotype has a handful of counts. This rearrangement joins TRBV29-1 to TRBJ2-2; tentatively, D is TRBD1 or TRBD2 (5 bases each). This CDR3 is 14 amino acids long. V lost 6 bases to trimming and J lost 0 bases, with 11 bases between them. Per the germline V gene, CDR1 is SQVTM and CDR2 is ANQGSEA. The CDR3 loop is CSVGTDANTGELFF. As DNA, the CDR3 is TGCAGCGTCGGGACGGACGCGAACACCGGGGAGCTGTTTTTT.

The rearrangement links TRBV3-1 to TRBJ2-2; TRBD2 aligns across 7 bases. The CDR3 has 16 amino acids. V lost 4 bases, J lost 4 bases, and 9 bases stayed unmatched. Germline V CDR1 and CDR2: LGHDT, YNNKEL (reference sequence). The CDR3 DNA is TGTGCCAGCAGCCCCGGGGGGACTCGGGGCACCGGGGAGCTGTTTTTT. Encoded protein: CASSPGGTRGTGELFF.

CDR3 in amino acids: CASSGLGLAGRGTQYF. In DNA, the CDR3 is TGTGCCAGCAGCGGTCTGGGACTAGCGGGGAGGGGGACCCAGTACTTC. V and J are TRBV2 and TRBJ2-5; the match to TRBD2 covers 13 bases. The CDR3 is made up of 16 amino acids. Germline values: CDR1 SNHLY, CDR2 FYNNEI. The V and J ends lost 6 bases and 7 bases, in that order; junction bases with no gene match: 11.

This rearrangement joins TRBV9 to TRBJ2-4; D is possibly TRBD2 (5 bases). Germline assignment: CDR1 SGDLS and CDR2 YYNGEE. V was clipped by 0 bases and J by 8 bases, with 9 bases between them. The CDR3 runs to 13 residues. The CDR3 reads CASSVGLAHIQYF. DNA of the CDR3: TGTGCCAGCAGCGTAGGTCTAGCACACATTCAGTACTTC.

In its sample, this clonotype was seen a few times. Written as DNA, the CDR3 is TGCGCCAGCAGCCGGACCGGGACTAGCGGAGAAAACATTCAGTACTTC. Its protein product is CASSRTGTSGENIQYF. The chain links TRBV5-1 to TRBJ2-4, with 11 bases matching TRBD2. The germline gives CDR1 SGHRS, CDR2 YFSETQ. There are 16 residues in the CDR3. V dropped 4 bases and J dropped 5; count of bases not matched to a gene: 8.

The CDR3 bases are TGTGCCATCAGTGGGGGGACTGAAACAGATACGCAGTATTTT. The encoded protein is CAISGGTETDTQYF. V usage is TRBV10-3 and J usage is TRBJ2-3, with D perhaps TRBD2 (6 bases). Germline V lookup: CDR1 ENHRY, CDR2 SYGVKD. The CDR3 extends over 14 amino acids. V was cut by 4 bases and J by 3 bases, with 11 bases left in between.

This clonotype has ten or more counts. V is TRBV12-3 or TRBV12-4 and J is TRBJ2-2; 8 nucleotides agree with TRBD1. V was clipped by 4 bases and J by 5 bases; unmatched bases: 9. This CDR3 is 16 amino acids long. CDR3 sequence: CASSWSRTGMTGELFF. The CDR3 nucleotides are TGTGCCAGCAGTTGGTCCCGGACAGGGATGACCGGGGAGCTGTTTTTT.

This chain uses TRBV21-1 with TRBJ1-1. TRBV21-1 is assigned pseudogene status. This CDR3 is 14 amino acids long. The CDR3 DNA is TGTGCCAGCAGCAAAGGCGGACGGAACACTGAAGCTTTCTTT. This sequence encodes CASSKGGRNTEAFF.

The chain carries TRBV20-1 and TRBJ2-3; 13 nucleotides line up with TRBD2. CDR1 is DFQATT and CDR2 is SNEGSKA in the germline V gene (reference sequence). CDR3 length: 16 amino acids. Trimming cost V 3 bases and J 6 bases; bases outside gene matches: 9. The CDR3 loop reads CSASDTSGRAGDTQYF. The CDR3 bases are TGCAGTGCTAGTGATACTAGCGGGAGGGCTGGGGATACGCAGTATTTT.

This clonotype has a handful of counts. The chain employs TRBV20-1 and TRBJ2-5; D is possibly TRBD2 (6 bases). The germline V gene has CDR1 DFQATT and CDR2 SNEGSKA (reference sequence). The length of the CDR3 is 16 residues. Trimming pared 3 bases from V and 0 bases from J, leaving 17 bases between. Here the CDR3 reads CSASDQGLKYQETQYF. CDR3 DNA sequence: TGCAGTGCTAGCGATCAGGGACTCAAGTACCAAGAGACCCAGTACTTC.

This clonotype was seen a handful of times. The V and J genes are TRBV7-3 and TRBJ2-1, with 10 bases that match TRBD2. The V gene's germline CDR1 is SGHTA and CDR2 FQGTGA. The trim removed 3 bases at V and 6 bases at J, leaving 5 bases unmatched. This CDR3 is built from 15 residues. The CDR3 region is CASSFGVAGGNEQFF. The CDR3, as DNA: TGTGCCAGCAGCTTTGGAGTAGCGGGGGGCAATGAGCAGTTCTTC.

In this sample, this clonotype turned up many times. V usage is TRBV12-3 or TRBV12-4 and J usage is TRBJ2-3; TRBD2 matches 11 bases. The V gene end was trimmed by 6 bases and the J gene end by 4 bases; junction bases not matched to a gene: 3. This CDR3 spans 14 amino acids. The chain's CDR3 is CASRTSGGSDTQYF. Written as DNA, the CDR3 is TGTGCCAGCAGAACTAGCGGGGGATCAGATACGCAGTATTTT.

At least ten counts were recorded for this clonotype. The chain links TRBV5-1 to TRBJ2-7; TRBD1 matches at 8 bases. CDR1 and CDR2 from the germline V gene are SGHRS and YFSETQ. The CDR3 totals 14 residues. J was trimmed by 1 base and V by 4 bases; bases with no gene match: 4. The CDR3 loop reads CASSPRTGSYEQYF. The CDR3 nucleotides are TGCGCCAGCAGCCCCAGGACAGGGTCCTACGAGCAGTACTTC.

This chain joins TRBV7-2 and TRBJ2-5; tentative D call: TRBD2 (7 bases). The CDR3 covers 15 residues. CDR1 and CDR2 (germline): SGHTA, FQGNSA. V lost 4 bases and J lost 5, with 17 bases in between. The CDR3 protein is CASSSRGGGGETQYF. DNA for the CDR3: TGTGCCAGCAGCTCCCGAGGGGGGGGTGGGGAGACCCAGTACTTC.

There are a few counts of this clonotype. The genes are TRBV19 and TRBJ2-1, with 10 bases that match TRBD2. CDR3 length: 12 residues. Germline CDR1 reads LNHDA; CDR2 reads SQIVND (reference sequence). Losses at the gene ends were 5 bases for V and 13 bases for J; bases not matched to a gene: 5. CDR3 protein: CASSVSGRGQFF. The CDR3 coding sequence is TGTGCCAGTAGTGTCAGCGGGAGGGGACAGTTCTTC.